A selection of T cell receptor beta chains follows, all from one sample in a study of human versus mouse CDR3 diversity and MHC coevolution. Profiling relied on immunoSEQ multiplex PCR, and the TCRdb table lists in-frame clones only, not all of them. The sample records around 74,000 clones, just under 95% being singletons. Material: naive CD4+ T cells from blood. Receptor source: a person aged 30-69 years in good health. Both conserved end residues are part of each CDR3. The D gene is left open where the match is weak. For some rows the clone size is stated as once, few or many, or as a class when expanded; others skip it.

v_gene: TRBV7-9
j_gene: TRBJ2-7
d_gene: NA
abundance: NA
CDR3nt: TGTGCCAGCAGCTTAGTTGGGAGCTGGTACGAGCAGTACTTC
CDR3aa: CASSLVGSWYEQYF

v_gene: TRBV4-1
j_gene: TRBJ1-5
d_gene: NA
abundance: once
CDR3nt: TGCGCCAGCAGCCAAGGACAGACCGAATTCAATCAGCCCCAGCATTTT
CDR3aa: CASSQGQTEFNQPQHF

v_gene: TRBV5-1
j_gene: TRBJ1-2
d_gene: TRBD1
abundance: NA
CDR3nt: TGCGCCAGCAGCTTGGGGGACAGGGGATCGCTTGGCTACACCTTC
CDR3aa: CASSLGDRGSLGYTF

v_gene: TRBV20-1
j_gene: TRBJ2-7
d_gene: NA
abundance: NA
CDR3nt: TGCAGTGCACAGGGTGGGTACGAGCAGTACTTC
CDR3aa: CSAQGGYEQYF

v_gene: TRBV28
j_gene: TRBJ2-2
d_gene: NA
abundance: once
CDR3nt: TGTGCCAGCAGTCGGGACTTGACTACCGGGGAGCTGTTTTTT
CDR3aa: CASSRDLTTGELFF

v_gene: TRBV18
j_gene: TRBJ1-5
d_gene: NA
abundance: NA
CDR3nt: TGTGCCAGCTCACCAAACGAGCTGGCGGGTCAGCCCCAGCATTTT
CDR3aa: CASSPNELAGQPQHF

v_gene: TRBV30
j_gene: TRBJ1-6
d_gene: NA
abundance: NA
CDR3nt: TGTGCCTGGAGCCGACAGGCTGCAAGTAATTCACCCCTCCACTTT
CDR3aa: CAWSRQAASNSPLHF

v_gene: TRBV14
j_gene: TRBJ2-2
d_gene: TRBD2
abundance: few
CDR3nt: TGTGCCAGCAGCCAGAGCGGGAGCTTAATCGGGGAGCTGTTTTTT
CDR3aa: CASSQSGSLIGELFF

v_gene: TRBV6-6
j_gene: TRBJ2-7
d_gene: TRBD1
abundance: NA
CDR3nt: TGTGCCAGCAGTGGGACAGGGCTATCCTACGAGCAGCACTTC
CDR3aa: CASSGTGLSYEQHF

v_gene: TRBV6-6
j_gene: TRBJ1-1
d_gene: NA
abundance: NA
CDR3nt: TGTGCCAGCAAACAGGGTAACACTGAAGCTTTCTTT
CDR3aa: CASKQGNTEAFF

v_gene: TRBV5-1
j_gene: TRBJ2-5
d_gene: TRBD1
abundance: once
CDR3nt: TGCGCCAGCAGCTTGGACAGGGGGGCTCGGCAGACCCAGTACTTC
CDR3aa: CASSLDRGARQTQYF

v_gene: TRBV30
j_gene: TRBJ1-5
d_gene: NA
abundance: NA
CDR3nt: TGTGCCTGGACCCACGCCCGCTATAGCAATCAGCCCCAGCATTTT
CDR3aa: CAWTHARYSNQPQHF

v_gene: TRBV6-1
j_gene: TRBJ1-3
d_gene: NA
abundance: NA
CDR3nt: TGTGCCAGCTTTCGTTCCGGGTCTGGGAACACCATATATTTT
CDR3aa: CASFRSGSGNTIYF

v_gene: TRBV6-1
j_gene: TRBJ1-2
d_gene: TRBD1
abundance: NA
CDR3nt: TGTGCCAGCAGTCGCCCTACAGGGGTGAGAGGCTACACCTTC
CDR3aa: CASSRPTGVRGYTF

v_gene: TRBV5-1
j_gene: TRBJ2-1
d_gene: NA
abundance: once
CDR3nt: TGCGCCAGCAGTAGAATACCATCACTAGGGAATAATGAGCAGTTCTTC
CDR3aa: CASSRIPSLGNNEQFF

v_gene: TRBV11-2
j_gene: TRBJ2-7
d_gene: TRBD2
abundance: NA
CDR3nt: TGTGCCAGCAGCCCTCGAAATATTCGACTAGCGGGGGGCTTCTACGAGCAGTACTTC
CDR3aa: CASSPRNIRLAGGFYEQYF

v_gene: TRBV19
j_gene: TRBJ2-1
d_gene: TRBD2
abundance: NA
CDR3nt: TGTGCCAGTAAGGCTCTAGCGGGAGGTCCCTACAATGAGCAGTTCTTC
CDR3aa: CASKALAGGPYNEQFF

v_gene: TRBV27
j_gene: TRBJ2-7
d_gene: NA
abundance: NA
CDR3nt: TGTGCCAGCAGTTCGGAGAAGCAGATCAACGAGCAGTACTTC
CDR3aa: CASSSEKQINEQYF

v_gene: TRBV20-1
j_gene: TRBJ1-2
d_gene: NA
abundance: NA
CDR3nt: TGCAGTGCCGCCGGTCTCTATGGCTACACCTTC
CDR3aa: CSAAGLYGYTF

v_gene: TRBV28
j_gene: TRBJ2-5
d_gene: TRBD1
abundance: NA
CDR3nt: TGTGCCAGCCGAGACAGGGGGAAGGAGACCCAGTACTTC
CDR3aa: CASRDRGKETQYF

v_gene: TRBV7-3
j_gene: TRBJ1-2
d_gene: TRBD1
abundance: NA
CDR3nt: TGTGCCAGCAGCCCGGGACAGGCTAACTATGGCTACACCTTC
CDR3aa: CASSPGQANYGYTF

v_gene: TRBV14
j_gene: TRBJ1-1
d_gene: NA
abundance: NA
CDR3nt: TGTGCCAGCAGCCAAGAGGGCACAGAAAGTATGAACACTGAAGCTTTCTTT
CDR3aa: CASSQEGTESMNTEAFF

v_gene: TRBV6-4
j_gene: TRBJ1-1
d_gene: NA
abundance: NA
CDR3nt: TGTGCCAGCAGCGCAGGGCCCAGCATGAACACTGAAGCTTTCTTT
CDR3aa: CASSAGPSMNTEAFF

v_gene: TRBV2
j_gene: TRBJ2-1
d_gene: NA
abundance: NA
CDR3nt: TGTGCCAGGGAGGACTGGAGCTCCTACAATGAGCAGTTCTTC
CDR3aa: CAREDWSSYNEQFF

v_gene: TRBV5-1
j_gene: TRBJ2-7
d_gene: TRBD1
abundance: NA
CDR3nt: TGCGCCAGCAGCTTGGAAGGGGGCGCCTACGAGCAGTACTTC
CDR3aa: CASSLEGGAYEQYF

v_gene: TRBV5-1
j_gene: TRBJ1-5
d_gene: TRBD1
abundance: NA
CDR3nt: TGCGCCAGCAGCCCAGGACAGGGAACAAATCAGCCCCAGCATTTT
CDR3aa: CASSPGQGTNQPQHF

v_gene: TRBV23-1
j_gene: TRBJ1-6
d_gene: NA
abundance: NA
CDR3nt: TGCGCCAGCAGGGAGTTACCCCTGGGACTTTGTACGCCCCTCCACTTT
CDR3aa: CASRELPLGLCTPLHF

v_gene: TRBV19
j_gene: TRBJ2-7
d_gene: NA
abundance: once
CDR3nt: TGTGCCAGTAGTAGAGTGACTAGTAACCACGAGCAGTACTTC
CDR3aa: CASSRVTSNHEQYF